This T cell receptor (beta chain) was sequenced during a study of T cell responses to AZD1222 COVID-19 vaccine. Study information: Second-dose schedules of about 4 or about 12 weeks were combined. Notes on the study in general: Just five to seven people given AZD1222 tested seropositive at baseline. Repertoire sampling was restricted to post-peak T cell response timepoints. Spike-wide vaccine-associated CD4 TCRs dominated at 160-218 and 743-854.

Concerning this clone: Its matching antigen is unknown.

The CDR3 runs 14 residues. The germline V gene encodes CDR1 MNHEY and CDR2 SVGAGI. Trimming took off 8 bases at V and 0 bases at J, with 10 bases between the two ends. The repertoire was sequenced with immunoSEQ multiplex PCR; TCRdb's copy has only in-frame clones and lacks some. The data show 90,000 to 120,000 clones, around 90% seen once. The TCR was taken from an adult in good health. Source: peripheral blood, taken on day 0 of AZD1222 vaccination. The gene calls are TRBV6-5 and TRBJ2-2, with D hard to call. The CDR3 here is CASSRIANTGELFF. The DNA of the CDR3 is TGTGCCAGCTCCCGTATTGCGAACACCGGGGAGCTGTTTTTT.